The 29 T cell receptor beta chains below all came from one sample that was sequenced in a study of blood T cell repertoires in COVID-19. Assay: immunoSEQ multiplex PCR; the TCRdb copy retains only in-frame clones and omits some. The top ten clones hold more than 2.5% of a sample with a few hundred thousand clones, about 87% of them seen once. The specimen was peripheral blood. The source is a man aged 60 to 75 with acute or convalescent COVID-19.

The rearrangement links TRBV6-1 to TRBJ1-5; D is ambiguous. Germline V lookup: CDR1 MNHNS, CDR2 SASEGT. Trimming removed 2 bases from V and 5 bases from J, with 10 bases in between. The CDR3 is 14 amino acids. The CDR3 is CASSESLGDQPQHF. The CDR3 region has the DNA TGTGCCAGCAGTGAAAGTCTGGGCGATCAGCCCCAGCATTTT.

The chain is built from TRBV7-2 and TRBJ2-7; 11 bases align to TRBD1. Germline CDR1 SGHTA, CDR2 FQGNSA. This CDR3 comprises 18 residues. The ends lost 0 bases at V and 1 base at J; junction bases unmatched: 8. CDR3 sequence reads: CASSLARSGTGGSYEQYF. In DNA form, the CDR3 reads TGTGCCAGCAGCTTAGCCCGATCCGGGACAGGGGGGTCCTACGAGCAGTACTTC.

This chain joins TRBV5-1 and TRBJ2-2; TRBD1 matches at 10 bases. CDR3 length equals 16 residues. Unmatched junction bases numbered 3, after V lost 4 bases and J lost 0 bases. Per the germline V gene, CDR1 is SGHRS and CDR2 is YFSETQ. CDR3 sequence reads: CASSPTGGSNTGELFF. CDR3 DNA: TGCGCCAGCAGCCCGACAGGGGGCTCGAACACCGGGGAGCTGTTTTTT.

The V gene is TRBV9, the J gene TRBJ1-3, with D possibly matching TRBD1 (6 bases). Trimming stripped 4 bases from V and 0 bases from J, with 17 bases between. CDR1 and CDR2 from the germline V gene are SGDLS and YYNGEE. This CDR3 contains 17 residues. CDR3: CASSQRDTVNSGNTIYF. Here the CDR3 DNA reads TGTGCCAGCAGCCAGAGGGACACCGTCAACTCTGGAAACACCATATATTTT.

V gene TRBV5-4 combines with J gene TRBJ1-1; D call uncertain. CDR3 length: 15 amino acids. Per germline, CDR1 SGHNT and CDR2 YYREEE (reference sequence). With 2 bases removed from V and 4 bases from J, the gap between germline ends came to 15 bases. The CDR3 DNA is TGTGCCAGCAGCTTAGAATTGTCGGGGAGCACTGAAGCTTTCTTT. It yields the protein CASSLELSGSTEAFF.

V is TRBV5-1 and J is TRBJ2-3; D call uncertain. Germline V gene lookup returns CDR1 SGHRS and CDR2 YFSETQ. V was clipped by 0 bases and J by 2 bases, with 7 bases between them. The CDR3 is 14 amino acids. The DNA of the CDR3 is TGCGCCAGCAGCTTGGATGGCTTCACAGATACGCAGTATTTT. This translates into CASSLDGFTDTQYF.

The gene calls are TRBV6-5 and TRBJ2-7; D is ambiguous. CDR1 MNHEY and CDR2 SVGAGI come from the germline V gene. Trimming left V 6 bases short and J 2 bases short, with 11 bases between. CDR3 length: 13 amino acids. The DNA of the CDR3 is TGTGCCAGCAGCCCACAGATCACCTACGAGCAGTACTTC. Residues: CASSPQITYEQYF.

In DNA, the CDR3 is TGCGCCAGCAGCGCCGGACAGGGGCCTTACTACGAGCAGTACTTC. Its protein product is CASSAGQGPYYEQYF. The genes are TRBV4-3 and TRBJ2-7, with TRBD1 identical over 9 bases. The CDR3 contains 15 residues. With 5 bases clipped from V and 3 bases from J, the junction kept 8 bases outside the gene matches. The germline gives CDR1 LGHNA, CDR2 YSLEER.

V gene TRBV12-3 or TRBV12-4 combines with J gene TRBJ1-3; D is undetermined. Trimming removed 6 bases from V and 0 bases from J, with 3 bases in between. The CDR3 totals 12 residues. The CDR3 nucleotides read TGTGCCAGCAGCCTCTCTGGAAACACCATATATTTT. Its translation: CASSLSGNTIYF.

The chain recombines TRBV18 with TRBJ2-3; 8 bases align to TRBD1. Germline assignment: CDR1 KGHSH and CDR2 LQKENI. The CDR3 sequence is 16 residues long. V lost 6 bases, J lost 2 bases, and 10 bases stayed unmatched. This CDR3 reads CASSHPGTGSTDTQYF. The DNA for the CDR3 is TGTGCCAGCTCCCACCCGGGGACAGGCTCCACAGATACGCAGTATTTT.

The rearrangement joins TRBV19 to TRBJ2-1, with 15 bases matching TRBD2. The CDR3 has 17 residues. V lost 4 bases, J lost 5 bases, and 6 bases stayed unmatched. From germline, CDR1 is LNHDA and CDR2 SQIVND (reference sequence). CDR3 sequence (DNA): TGTGCCAGTAGTACCGGACTAGCGGGGGGGCGCGACAATGAGCAGTTCTTC. It translates to CASSTGLAGGRDNEQFF.

This rearrangement joins TRBV5-5 to TRBJ2-1, with a tentative D call TRBD2 (5 bases). The CDR3 spans 15 residues. V lost 3 bases, J lost 4 bases, and 14 bases lay in between. The V gene's germline CDR1 is SGHKS and CDR2 YYEKEE (reference sequence). The CDR3 DNA is TGTGCCAGCAGCTACCCTCGAGGGAATTACAATGAGCAGTTCTTC. Translated, it gives CASSYPRGNYNEQFF.

The CDR3 DNA is TGTGCCAGCAGTGAAGCAGCGGACGGACGAATCGTACCGAACACCGGGGAGCTGTTTTTT. As protein: CASSEAADGRIVPNTGELFF. The genes are TRBV2 and TRBJ2-2; D may be TRBD2 (5 bases). Trimming took 0 bases from V and 0 from J, leaving 20 bases between them. Germline V CDR1 and CDR2: SNHLY, FYNNEI. This CDR3 is built from 20 residues.

The chain recombines TRBV29-1 with TRBJ2-7; the D gene is possibly TRBD2 (5 bases). The CDR3 covers 11 residues. Germline loops: CDR1 SQVTM, CDR2 ANQGSEA. The V end lost 3 bases, the J end lost 8 bases, and 11 bases lay between the germline ends. CDR3 region: CSVDEGIQQYF. CDR3 sequence (DNA): TGCAGCGTTGATGAGGGTATCCAGCAGTACTTC.

This chain connects TRBV28 to TRBJ1-4; D is ambiguous. The CDR3 loop spans 15 amino acids. The ends were cut back, 3 bases at V and 5 bases at J, with 13 bases in the middle. Per germline, CDR1 MDHEN and CDR2 SYDVKM. CDR3 nucleotide sequence: TGTGCCAGCAGTTTGCCATTCGGGAGGAATGAAAAACTGTTTTTT. Amino acids: CASSLPFGRNEKLFF. Full variable domain (rest looked up from reference TRBV28 and TRBJ1-4): DVKVTQSSRYLVKRTGEKVFLECVQDMDHENMFWYRQDPGLGLRLIYFSYDVKMKEKGDIPEGYSVSREKKERFSLILESASTNQTSMYLCASSLPFGRNEKLFFGSGTQLSVL.

This sequence joins TRBV4-3 and TRBJ1-2; D is undetermined. Germline values: CDR1 LGHNA, CDR2 YSLEER. Trimming left V 0 bases short and J 3 bases short, with 11 bases between. The CDR3 is 15 residues long. Here the CDR3 reads CASSQEVSVYYGYTF. The CDR3 DNA is TGCGCCAGCAGCCAAGAGGTCAGCGTCTACTATGGCTACACCTTC.

The chain joins TRBV6-1 to TRBJ1-2; weak D call: TRBD1 (6 bases). In germline, CDR1 is MNHNS, CDR2 SASEGT. This CDR3 contains 16 residues. V lost 2 bases, J lost 5 bases, and 18 bases lay in between. The CDR3 loop is CASSESGGRLMYGYTF. The DNA of the CDR3 is TGTGCCAGCAGTGAAAGCGGGGGGCGGCTGATGTATGGCTACACCTTC.

The V gene is TRBV5-8, the J gene TRBJ2-4; 7 bases match TRBD1. The germline gives CDR1 SGHTS, CDR2 YDEGEE. The CDR3 length is 14 residues. J lost 8 bases, V lost 2 bases, and 7 bases had no gene match. CDR3 protein: CASSFITGDHIQYF. The DNA of the CDR3 is TGTGCCAGCAGCTTTATAACAGGGGACCACATTCAGTACTTC.

The rearrangement uses TRBV27 and TRBJ2-5; 7 bases map to TRBD1. V shed 9 bases and J 1 base; nucleotides not matched to a gene: 14. The CDR3 is 16 residues long. CDR1 and CDR2 from the germline V gene are MNHEY and SMNVEV (reference sequence). CDR3 nucleotide sequence: TGTGCCAGTCAATCCTTAACAGGGGCTGTCCAAGAGACCCAGTACTTC. Protein: CASQSLTGAVQETQYF.

The chain combines TRBV14 with TRBJ2-5; D perhaps matches TRBD2 (5 bases). The CDR3 consists of 16 residues. Germline CDR1 reads SGHDN; CDR2 reads FVKESK. The germline V and J ends were trimmed by 0 bases and 4 bases, with 15 bases remaining between them. In DNA, the CDR3 is TGTGCCAGCAGCCAAGATCTGGGCGTACTAGGAGAGACCCAGTACTTC. Translation gives CASSQDLGVLGETQYF.

This chain connects TRBV7-3 to TRBJ2-3; D call uncertain. The CDR3 has 16 residues. V lost 6 bases, J lost 4 bases, and 20 bases lay in between. CDR1 is SGHTA, CDR2 FQGTGA, per germline. CDR3 sequence: CASSSDYAGMPDTQYF. The CDR3 DNA reads TGTGCCAGCAGTTCTGATTATGCAGGAATGCCAGATACGCAGTATTTT.

The V gene is TRBV4-2, the J gene TRBJ1-4; 9 bases line up with TRBD1. V trimming: 6 bases; J trimming: 7 bases; junction bases outside the gene matches: 6. The CDR3 consists of 14 residues. CDR1 and CDR2 from the germline V gene are LGHNA and YNFKEQ. The CDR3 sequence is CASRTGGRVEKLFF. CDR3 in DNA: TGTGCCAGCAGGACAGGGGGTCGGGTTGAAAAACTGTTTTTT.

This clone was picked up a small number of times. J is TRBJ1-5 and V is TRBV7-9, with TRBD1 as a possible D gene (5 bases). Germline V CDR1 and CDR2: SEHNR, FQNEAQ (reference sequence). Trimming removed 1 base from V and 3 bases from J, with 10 bases in between. This CDR3 contains 15 residues. The CDR3 loop reads CASSLEAGINQPQHF. In DNA form, the CDR3 reads TGTGCCAGCAGCTTAGAGGCAGGGATCAATCAGCCCCAGCATTTT.

The V and J genes are TRBV3-1 (or the pseudogene TRBV3-2) and TRBJ2-2; 7 positions agree with TRBD1. This CDR3 has 17 residues. V dropped 2 bases and J dropped 4; count of bases not matched to a gene: 10. Per the germline V gene, CDR1 is LGHDT and CDR2 is YNNKEL (reference sequence). In DNA form, the CDR3 reads TGTGCCAGCAGCCAAAAACGGACAGGCCACGGCACCGGGGAGCTGTTTTTT. Residues: CASSQKRTGHGTGELFF.

The chain combines TRBV19 with TRBJ2-1, with 10 bases fitting TRBD2. Germline CDR1 is LNHDA and CDR2 is SQIVND (reference sequence). This CDR3 region has 19 residues. Unmatched junction bases numbered 16, after V lost 4 bases and J lost 4 bases. CDR3 sequence reads: CASSRSGASGGTGYNEQFF. CDR3 sequence (DNA): TGTGCCAGTAGTAGGTCAGGGGCTAGCGGGGGTACGGGATACAATGAGCAGTTCTTC.

This rearrangement joins TRBV10-3 to TRBJ1-1; 7 nucleotides match TRBD1. Germline-derived CDR1 and CDR2 are ENHRY and SYGVKD. V was pared by 6 bases and J by 0 bases, with 4 bases of the junction left unmatched. The CDR3 sequence is 14 residues long. The CDR3 DNA follows: TGTGCCATCAGATCGACAGGGATGAACACTGAAGCTTTCTTT. This encodes CAIRSTGMNTEAFF.

The chain links TRBV30 to TRBJ2-7; 8 positions match TRBD1. CDR1 and CDR2 (germline): GTSNPN, SVGIG (reference sequence). This CDR3 contains 14 residues. With 1 base clipped from V and 5 bases from J, the junction kept 7 bases outside the gene matches. The CDR3 protein is CAWSGAGGFHEQYF. The CDR3 DNA follows: TGTGCCTGGAGTGGAGCAGGGGGCTTCCACGAGCAGTACTTC.

The genes are TRBV9 and TRBJ2-5; 7 bases are a match to TRBD2. J gave up 1 base and V 0 bases, and 0 bases lay outside the gene matches. The CDR3 has 14 amino acids. CDR1 SGDLS and CDR2 YYNGEE come from the germline V gene. The CDR3 sequence is CASSVGGSQETQYF. The DNA for the CDR3 is TGTGCCAGCAGCGTAGGCGGGAGCCAAGAGACCCAGTACTTC.

This clone came up once. The rearrangement links TRBV4-3 to TRBJ2-5; 12 nucleotides line up with TRBD2. The trim removed 4 bases at V and 2 bases at J, leaving 5 bases unmatched. Germline V gene sequence: CDR1 LGHNA, CDR2 YSLEER. CDR3 length equals 16 residues. CDR3 in amino acids: CASSLTSGGMQETQYF. CDR3 DNA sequence: TGCGCCAGCAGCCTAACTAGCGGGGGGATGCAAGAGACCCAGTACTTC.